These T cell receptor beta chains were read from a single sample in a study of human T cells and chemical hapten exposure. TCRdb reprocessed the RACE reads via MiXCR and lists one record per CDR3 protein. The data show 85,000 to 100,000 distinct CDR3 sequences, 25% to 35% seen once. Sequencing used whole blood, obtained in connection with sensitization to the hapten diphenylcyclopropenone (DPC). These receptors came from a man in his forties or fifties with alopecia areata. Some clones in this sample may be carry-over from other donors' samples. Both conserved end residues are part of each CDR3. The D gene is left open where the match is weak. The size entry is marked missing in some rows and otherwise reads once, few, many or a size class.

j_call	clone_size	cdr3_length	v_call	d_call	cdr3_aa	cdr3_nt
TRBJ2-1	NA	13	TRBV28	NA	CASSWGLRNEQFF	TGTGCCAGCAGCTGGGGTCTGCGCAATGAGCAGTTCTTC
TRBJ2-7	NA	13	TRBV5-1	NA	CASSFGGTDEQYF	TGCGCCAGCAGCTTTGGAGGTACCGACGAGCAGTACTTC
TRBJ2-7	few	15	TRBV28	NA	CASSPPTSGTYEQYF	TGTGCCAGCAGTCCCCCGACTAGTGGGACCTACGAGCAGTACTTC
TRBJ2-1	NA	12	TRBV6-2/TRBV6-3	NA	CASYTGYNEQFF	TGTGCCAGCTACACAGGGTACAATGAGCAGTTCTTC
TRBJ1-1	NA	14	TRBV27	TRBD1	CASSFRGQDTEAFF	TGTGCCAGCAGTTTCAGGGGGCAGGACACTGAAGCTTTCTTT
TRBJ2-7	NA	14	TRBV20-1	TRBD1	CSARARTGFYEQYF	TGCAGTGCTAGAGCCAGGACAGGATTCTACGAGCAGTACTTC
TRBJ2-3	once	14	TRBV27	TRBD1	CASSPGGPPDTQYF	TGTGCCAGCAGTCCAGGGGGCCCCCCAGATACGCAGTATTTT
TRBJ2-3	few	12	TRBV20-1	NA	CSARVGSDTQYF	TGCAGTGCTAGAGTAGGTTCGGATACGCAGTATTTT
TRBJ2-7	few	14	TRBV7-9	TRBD2	CASSSAGTSGEQYF	TGTGCCAGCAGCTCCGCCGGGACTAGCGGCGAGCAGTACTTC
TRBJ2-3	NA	14	TRBV9	NA	CASSPRTAADTQYF	TGTGCCAGCAGCCCACGGACAGCGGCGGATACGCAGTATTTT
TRBJ2-3	few	14	TRBV28	TRBD2	CASSATGGPDTQYF	TGTGCCAGCAGTGCGACGGGAGGCCCAGATACGCAGTATTTT
TRBJ2-1	few	15	TRBV7-8	TRBD2	CASSFTSGSGNEQFF	TGTGCCAGCAGCTTCACTAGCGGGAGTGGTAATGAGCAGTTCTTC
TRBJ2-7	NA	10	TRBV12-3/TRBV12-4	NA	CASSAERPYF	TGTGCCAGCAGTGCAGAAAGGCCGTACTTC
TRBJ1-3	few	13	TRBV2	NA	CASSEGPGNTIYF	TGTGCCAGCAGTGAGGGCCCTGGAAACACCATATATTTT
TRBJ2-3	few	14	TRBV28	TRBD1	CASTMTGGTDTQYF	TGTGCCAGCACCATGACAGGGGGCACAGATACGCAGTATTTT
TRBJ1-5	few	15	TRBV28	NA	CASSFGRSVGLPQHF	TGTGCCAGCAGTTTTGGGCGGAGCGTGGGGTTGCCCCAGCATTTT
TRBJ1-1	few	14	TRBV19	NA	CASSPLRRNTEAFF	TGTGCCAGTAGTCCCCTGCGTAGGAACACTGAAGCTTTCTTT
TRBJ2-7	NA	16	TRBV20-1	NA	CSAPTPQWPMAPEQYF	TGCAGTGCTCCTACCCCCCAATGGCCGATGGCCCCCGAGCAGTACTTC
TRBJ2-3	NA	18	TRBV20-1	TRBD1	CSARDPLGGDRGTDTQYF	TGCAGTGCTAGAGATCCACTGGGCGGGGACAGGGGGACAGATACGCAGTATTTT
TRBJ2-7	few	14	TRBV20-1	TRBD2	CSARSGRATFEQYF	TGCAGTGCCAGGAGCGGGAGGGCTACTTTCGAGCAGTACTTC
TRBJ2-4	NA	18	TRBV6-2/TRBV6-3	NA	CASSWGRGAEGTKNIQYF	TGTGCCAGCAGTTGGGGCAGGGGAGCAGAGGGAACCAAAAACATTCAGTACTTC
TRBJ2-7	NA	14	TRBV7-8	NA	CASSQDRSSYEQYF	TGTGCCAGCAGCCAGGACAGAAGCTCCTACGAGCAGTACTTC
TRBJ2-7	few	15	TRBV28	NA	CASRGGGKSSYEQYF	TGTGCCAGTAGGGGCGGCGGAAAGAGCTCCTACGAGCAGTACTTC
TRBJ2-3	NA	13	TRBV10-3	TRBD1	CAISPQGADTQYF	TGTGCCATCAGTCCACAGGGGGCGGATACGCAGTATTTT
TRBJ1-2	NA	13	TRBV6-5	NA	CASRAPGAYGYTF	TGTGCCAGCAGAGCTCCCGGGGCCTATGGCTACACCTTC
TRBJ2-7	few	18	TRBV20-1	TRBD2	CSARKVVDVSGTPYEQYF	TGCAGTGCTAGGAAAGTCGTCGACGTTAGCGGGACACCCTACGAGCAGTACTTC
TRBJ2-1	NA	14	TRBV7-9	NA	CASSHSSSYNEQFF	TGTGCCAGCAGCCACAGCAGTTCGTACAATGAGCAGTTCTTC